Below are 5 T cell receptor beta chains sequenced from a single sample in a study of CD4 T cells in relation to SARS-CoV-2 and coronaviruses. Profiling relied on immunoSEQ multiplex PCR, and the TCRdb table lists in-frame clones only, not all of them. The sample carries 30,000 to 45,000 clones, 85% to 90% recorded once. The sequencing sample was made of memory CD4+ T cells from PBMCs. The receptors were sampled from an adult with COVID-19.

As concerns this clone: The junction shows a germline mismatch at one end, possibly a read error. V is TRBV19 and J is TRBJ1-1, with 10 bases matching TRBD1. There are 18 residues in the CDR3. The V gene's germline CDR1 is LNHDA and CDR2 SQIVND (reference sequence). CDR3 sequence: CANSTSPPGQGWDTEAFF. The DNA for the CDR3 is TGTGCCAATAGTACCTCGCCTCCGGGACAGGGGTGGGACACTGAAGCTTTCTTT.

The rearrangement links TRBV21-1 to TRBJ2-3; the table's D call of TRBD1 was not tested on the DNA. TRBV21-1 corresponds to a pseudogene. The CDR3 has 13 amino acids. The CDR3 here is CASSNREADTQYF. The CDR3 DNA follows: TGTGCCAGCAGCAACAGGGAAGCAGATACGCAGTATTTT.

V gene TRBV14 combines with J gene TRBJ1-5; TRBD1 is a possible D gene (5 bases). Germline V gene sequence: CDR1 SGHDN, CDR2 FVKESK. V lost 1 base to trimming and J lost 5 bases, with 9 bases between them. This CDR3 has 14 residues. CDR3 nucleotide sequence: TGTGCCAGCAGCCAAGGGGGGGGTGATCAGCCCCAGCATTTT. This translates into CASSQGGGDQPQHF.

The V gene is TRBV11-1, the J gene TRBJ1-1, with D maybe TRBD1 (5 bases). Per germline, CDR1 SGHAT and CDR2 FQDESV (reference sequence). V was pared by 2 bases and J by 2 bases, with 12 bases between. This CDR3 is 15 amino acids long. DNA of the CDR3: TGTGCCAGCAGCTTATCTGGGGCGAAAAACACTGAAGCTTTCTTT. It translates to CASSLSGAKNTEAFF.

This clone came up a few times. This chain joins TRBV6-6 and TRBJ1-2, with TRBD1 as a possible D gene (5 bases). The CDR3 contains 15 residues. The germline gives CDR1 MNHNY, CDR2 SVGAGI (reference sequence). The V and J ends lost 6 bases and 2 bases respectively, with 16 bases between them. The CDR3 region is CASRDWDRQNYGYTF. DNA for the CDR3: TGTGCCAGCAGGGATTGGGACCGCCAGAACTATGGCTACACCTTC.